These 31 T cell receptor beta chains originate from one sample sequenced in a study of T cell clones after liver transplantation. Assay used: immunoSEQ multiplex PCR; TCRdb lists only in-frame clones, some missing. The data show approximately 22,000 clones, with about 93% seen just once and 20% to 25% held by the top ten. The material was CD8+ T cells from blood, obtained less than 26 months after liver transplant. Receptors originate from a human patient who received a liver transplant. The T cells may partly be graft donor cells.

This chain links TRBV25-1 with TRBJ1-4, with 7 bases matching TRBD1. The CDR3 loop spans 17 amino acids. Germline V gives CDR1 MGHDK, CDR2 SYGVNS. With V trimmed by 0 bases and J by 8 bases, 12 bases remained unmatched. CDR3 nucleotides: TGTGCCAGCAGTGAATATCTGGGGTGGGGGACAGCAGAAAAACTGTTTTTT. Translation gives CASSEYLGWGTAEKLFF.

The chain employs TRBV13 and TRBJ1-2, with 7 positions matching TRBD1. The CDR3 consists of 14 residues. The V and J ends lost 5 bases and 4 bases, in that order; junction bases with no gene match: 7. The germline CDR1 and CDR2 sequences are PRHDT and FYEKMQ (reference sequence). The CDR3 bases are TGTGCCAGCAGCGGACAGGACAGAGCCTATGGCTACACCTTC. This codes for CASSGQDRAYGYTF.

The CDR3 sequence: CSVGRDLGTDTQYF. The CDR3 DNA is TGCAGCGTTGGTCGGGATCTAGGCACAGATACGCAGTATTTT. The rearrangement joins TRBV29-1 to TRBJ2-3; tentatively, D is TRBD2 (5 bases). Germline CDR1 and CDR2: SQVTM and ANQGSEA. Trimming took off 4 bases at V and 1 base at J, with 12 bases between the two ends. This CDR3 has 14 amino acids.

The gene calls are TRBV13 and TRBJ2-7, with 11 bases identical to TRBD2. This CDR3 has 15 residues. Looked up from germline, CDR1 is PRHDT and CDR2 is FYEKMQ (reference sequence). V was clipped by 3 bases and J by 0 bases; unmatched bases: 1. Here the CDR3 reads CASSLGTSGSYEQYF. CDR3 nucleotide sequence: TGTGCCAGCAGCTTGGGGACTAGCGGCTCCTACGAGCAGTACTTC.

The chain combines TRBV7-9 with TRBJ1-1; 7 bases are shared with TRBD1. The trim removed 4 bases at V and 5 bases at J, leaving 10 bases unmatched. The CDR3 spans 15 residues. Germline CDR1 is SEHNR and CDR2 is FQNEAQ (reference sequence). CDR3 sequence: CASSWQGGLETEAFF. In nucleotides, the CDR3 is TGTGCCAGCAGCTGGCAGGGGGGGCTGGAGACTGAAGCTTTCTTT. The full variable domain, completed using reference TRBV7-9 and TRBJ1-1, is DTGVSQNPRHKITKRGQNVTFRCDPISEHNRLYWYRQTLGQGPEFLTYFQNEAQLEKSRLLSDRFSAERPKGSFSTLEIQRTEQGDSAMYLCASSWQGGLETEAFFGQGTRLTVV.

The V gene is TRBV12-5, the J gene TRBJ2-7, with unresolved D. V dropped 5 bases and J dropped 2 bases, with 13 bases sitting between them. The CDR3 loop spans 14 amino acids. In germline, CDR1 is LGHNT, CDR2 FRNRAP. The CDR3 nucleotides read TGTGCTAGTGGTCCCCCCGAAGCTCCCTACGAGCAGTACTTC. Amino acids: CASGPPEAPYEQYF.

The V call is TRBV6-5, the J call TRBJ2-5; 10 nucleotides line up with TRBD2. The CDR3 has 15 residues. Germline CDR1 is MNHEY and CDR2 is SVGAGI. J gave up 5 bases and V 6 bases, and 9 bases lay outside the gene matches. This chain's CDR3 is CASRPLAGVYETQYF. In nucleotides, the CDR3 is TGTGCCAGCAGACCCCTAGCGGGAGTTTACGAGACCCAGTACTTC.

V is TRBV5-4 and J is TRBJ2-3, with 12 bases fitting TRBD2. The CDR3 has 17 residues. The V gene's germline CDR1 is SGHNT and CDR2 YYREEE (reference sequence). The trim removed 4 bases at V and 4 bases at J, leaving 10 bases unmatched. CDR3 sequence: CASSPRLAGVWADTQYF. The CDR3 DNA is TGTGCCAGCAGCCCCCGACTAGCGGGAGTATGGGCAGATACGCAGTATTTT.

The chain employs TRBV19 and TRBJ2-7; D may be TRBD2 (5 bases). V lost 0 bases and J lost 5, with 11 bases in between. The CDR3 runs 14 residues. Germline assignment: CDR1 LNHDA and CDR2 SQIVND (reference sequence). Here the CDR3 reads CASSIDWSGNEQYF. Written as DNA, the CDR3 is TGTGCCAGTAGTATAGATTGGTCGGGAAACGAGCAGTACTTC.

The chain employs TRBV27 and TRBJ1-2; D might be TRBD1 (5 bases). In germline, CDR1 is MNHEY, CDR2 SMNVEV (reference sequence). The V gene lost 6 bases and the J gene lost 0 bases, with 17 bases spanning the gap. This CDR3 has 16 amino acids. CDR3 protein: CASRGAGQQTNYGYTF. CDR3 sequence (DNA): TGTGCCAGCAGAGGGGCAGGGCAGCAAACTAACTATGGCTACACCTTC.

The genes are TRBV7-8 and TRBJ1-5, with TRBD1 matching over 9 bases. After removal of 5 bases from V and 6 bases from J, the junction contained 11 bases not matched to a gene. CDR1 is SGHVS, CDR2 FQNEAQ, per germline. CDR3 length equals 16 residues. CDR3 nucleotide sequence: TGTGCCAGCAGCCCCAGCCCCCGGGACAGGGTTCAGCCCCAGCATTTT. The encoded protein is CASSPSPRDRVQPQHF.

J is TRBJ2-1 and V is TRBV5-6; D gene ambiguous. Between the trimmed V and J ends, which lost 4 bases and 0 bases, there was a span of 11 bases. This CDR3 is 15 amino acids long. Germline assignment: CDR1 SGHDT and CDR2 YYEEEE. CDR3 sequence (DNA): TGTGCCAGCAGCCCACAGTGGCCCTCCTACAATGAGCAGTTCTTC. This gives the protein CASSPQWPSYNEQFF. Filled out from reference TRBV5-6 and TRBJ2-1, the complete variable domain reads DAGVTQSPTHLIKTRGQQVTLRCSPKSGHDTVSWYQQALGQGPQFIFQYYEEEERQRGNFPDRFSGHQFPNYSSELNVNALLLGDSALYLCASSPQWPSYNEQFFGPGTRLTVL.

The chain uses TRBV6-5 and TRBJ1-1; a weak D match, TRBD1 (5 bases). The length of the CDR3 is 14 residues. Per germline, CDR1 MNHEY and CDR2 SVGAGI. Trimming took off 6 bases at V and 2 bases at J, with 13 bases between the two ends. The CDR3 is CASSPRGSNTEAFF. The CDR3 bases are TGTGCCAGCAGCCCGAGGGGTTCCAACACTGAAGCTTTCTTT.

This chain uses TRBV10-3 with TRBJ2-7, with TRBD1 matching over 12 bases. There are 17 residues in the CDR3. With V trimmed by 5 bases and J by 2 bases, 10 bases remained unmatched. CDR1 is ENHRY and CDR2 is SYGVKD in the germline V gene. The CDR3 sequence: CAISQPWGDRGPYEQYF. The CDR3 bases are TGTGCCATCAGTCAACCCTGGGGGGACAGGGGGCCCTACGAGCAGTACTTC.

This CDR3 is CASSFLAGEQFF. The CDR3 DNA is TGTGCCAGCAGTTTTTTAGCGGGTGAGCAGTTCTTC. V gene TRBV27 combines with J gene TRBJ2-1; TRBD2 agrees at 7 bases. The CDR3 runs 12 residues. Trimming at V came to 3 bases and at J to 9 bases, leaving 2 bases not matched to a gene. The germline CDR1 and CDR2 sequences are MNHEY and SMNVEV (reference sequence).

CDR3 coding DNA: TGTGCCAGCAGCCAAGGAAGTGAGGCGGAATATAGCTCCTACGAGCAGTACTTC. This codes for CASSQGSEAEYSSYEQYF. V is TRBV4-2 and J is TRBJ2-7, with D hard to call. The ends were cut back, 1 base at V and 0 bases at J, with 19 bases in the middle. The CDR3 is 18 residues long. In germline, CDR1 is LGHNA, CDR2 YNFKEQ.

The chain links TRBV9 to TRBJ2-3, with D uncertain. The CDR3 sequence is 12 residues long. Trimming pared 0 bases from V and 5 bases from J, leaving 4 bases between. The V gene's germline CDR1 is SGDLS and CDR2 YYNGEE. CDR3 sequence: CASSVGGDTQYF. The DNA of the CDR3 is TGTGCCAGCAGCGTAGGGGGAGATACGCAGTATTTT.

CDR3 region: CASSLTRAGYEQYF. CDR3 bases: TGTGCCAGCAGCTTAACCAGGGCCGGTTACGAGCAGTACTTC. The chain combines TRBV7-8 with TRBJ2-7; possibly TRBD1 for D (5 bases). Germline lookup yields CDR1 SGHVS and CDR2 FQNEAQ. The CDR3 sequence is 14 residues long. V was pared by 2 bases and J by 4 bases, with 12 bases between.

CDR3 DNA: TGTGCCAGCAGTTTCGGAGGGCGGCAAGAGACCCAGTACTTC. Amino acids: CASSFGGRQETQYF. The chain combines TRBV27 with TRBJ2-5; a possible D gene is TRBD2 (6 bases). The CDR3 consists of 14 residues. Trimming removed 3 bases at V and 2 bases at J, with 10 bases between. In germline, CDR1 is MNHEY, CDR2 SMNVEV (reference sequence).

The count of this clone is one. The chain employs TRBV9 and TRBJ2-5; unclear D gene. The CDR3 consists of 14 residues. Germline-derived CDR1 and CDR2 are SGDLS and YYNGEE. The V end lost 0 bases, the J end lost 5 bases, and 11 bases lay between the germline ends. CDR3 DNA: TGTGCCAGCAGCGTAGAGGATAGCAGGGAGACCCAGTACTTC. This codes for CASSVEDSRETQYF.

This sequence joins TRBV19 and TRBJ2-5, with D maybe TRBD1 (5 bases). The germline CDR1 and CDR2 sequences are LNHDA and SQIVND (reference sequence). Trimming shortened V by 1 base and J by 4 bases, and 7 bases separated the two germline ends. This CDR3 comprises 13 residues. The CDR3 bases are TGTGCCAGTAGTATAGTAAGGGGAGAGACCCAGTACTTC. This codes for CASSIVRGETQYF.

The chain has TRBV19 and TRBJ2-1; 13 nucleotides align to TRBD2. The length of the CDR3 is 16 residues. Germline V gene data show CDR1 as LNHDA and CDR2 as SQIVND (reference sequence). V gave up 3 bases and J gave up 5 bases; unmatched junction bases: 4. The CDR3 protein is CASSMKTSGRDNEQFF. The CDR3 nucleotides read TGTGCCAGTAGTATGAAAACTAGCGGGAGGGACAATGAGCAGTTCTTC.

The rearrangement uses TRBV7-9 and TRBJ2-1, with a possible D match to TRBD1 (6 bases). Trimming pared 6 bases from V and 5 bases from J, leaving 17 bases between. The CDR3 length is 15 residues. Germline V gene data show CDR1 as SEHNR and CDR2 as FQNEAQ (reference sequence). CDR3 region: CASSFTGPGDNEQFF. CDR3 nucleotides: TGTGCCAGCAGTTTTACAGGGCCAGGAGACAATGAGCAGTTCTTC.

V usage is TRBV11-2 and J usage is TRBJ1-4, with 8 bases lining up with TRBD1. CDR3 size: 14 residues. CDR1 is SGHAT, CDR2 FQNNGV, per germline. V gave up 5 bases and J gave up 7 bases; unmatched junction bases: 6. As DNA, the CDR3 is TGTGCCAGCAGCCAAGGACAGGGAGGTGAAAAACTGTTTTTT. It specifies CASSQGQGGEKLFF.

In DNA, the CDR3 is TGTGCTAGTGGTTTGGGAGGAATTTGGCAGTACTTC. This translates into CASGLGGIWQYF. The J gene is TRBJ2-7, the V gene TRBV12-5; D unresolved. Germline V gives CDR1 LGHNT, CDR2 FRNRAP. This CDR3 comprises 12 residues. The V gene lost 1 base and the J gene lost 9 bases, with 10 bases spanning the gap.

The chain carries TRBV27 and TRBJ2-1; 7 nucleotides match TRBD1. CDR3 length: 12 amino acids. The J segment lost 9 bases and the V segment lost 3 bases, leaving 2 bases of the junction unmatched. Germline V gene data show CDR1 as MNHEY and CDR2 as SMNVEV (reference sequence). The CDR3 loop is CASSLTGREQFF. In DNA form, the CDR3 reads TGTGCCAGCAGTTTGACAGGGCGTGAGCAGTTCTTC.

This clone was seen just once. The rearrangement links TRBV11-3 to TRBJ2-1; D remains ambiguous. The germline V gene encodes CDR1 SGHNT and CDR2 YENEEA. The CDR3 has 11 amino acids. Deletions cut 5 bases from V and 11 bases from J, with 10 bases between. The CDR3 reads CASSVIGKQFF. The CDR3, as DNA: TGTGCCAGCAGCGTGATAGGAAAGCAGTTCTTC.

The rearrangement links TRBV2 to TRBJ1-1; no clear D. CDR1 and CDR2 from the germline V gene are SNHLY and FYNNEI. The CDR3 covers 12 residues. V was cut by 7 bases and J by 0 bases, with 6 bases left in between. CDR3: CASIDMNTEAFF. In DNA, the CDR3 is TGTGCCAGCATCGACATGAACACTGAAGCTTTCTTT.

The CDR3, as DNA: TGTGCCAGCAGCTCAAGGCGGGGAAACTACGAGCAGTACTTC. Its translation is CASSSRRGNYEQYF. The V gene is TRBV11-2, the J gene TRBJ2-7; weak D call: TRBD2 (6 bases). Germline assignment: CDR1 SGHAT and CDR2 FQNNGV. V lost 4 bases, J lost 3 bases, and 13 bases lay in between. CDR3 size: 14 residues.

The gene calls are TRBV4-2 and TRBJ2-7; 11 positions agree with TRBD2. The CDR3 has 17 residues. CDR1 is LGHNA and CDR2 is YNFKEQ in the germline V gene. V lost 3 bases and J lost 0; bases outside the gene matches: 7. CDR3 amino acids: CASSQPLAGGRSYEQYF. CDR3 DNA: TGTGCCAGCAGCCAGCCCCTAGCGGGAGGCCGCTCCTACGAGCAGTACTTC.

CDR3 sequence (DNA): TGTGCCAGCAGCCCTACCAGGCTAGCGGAGTACAATGAGCAGTTCTTC. The encoded protein is CASSPTRLAEYNEQFF. The genes are TRBV7-2 and TRBJ2-1, with TRBD2 matching 7 bases. CDR3 length equals 16 residues. CDR1 and CDR2 from the germline V gene are SGHTA and FQGNSA. V trimming: 5 bases; J trimming: 4 bases; junction bases outside the gene matches: 11. Filled out from reference TRBV7-2 and TRBJ2-1, the complete variable domain reads GAGVSQSPSNKVTEKGKDVELRCDPISGHTALYWYRQSLGQGLEFLIYFQGNSAPDKSGLPSDRFSAERTGGSVSTLTIQRTQQEDSAVYLCASSPTRLAEYNEQFFGPGTRLTVL.